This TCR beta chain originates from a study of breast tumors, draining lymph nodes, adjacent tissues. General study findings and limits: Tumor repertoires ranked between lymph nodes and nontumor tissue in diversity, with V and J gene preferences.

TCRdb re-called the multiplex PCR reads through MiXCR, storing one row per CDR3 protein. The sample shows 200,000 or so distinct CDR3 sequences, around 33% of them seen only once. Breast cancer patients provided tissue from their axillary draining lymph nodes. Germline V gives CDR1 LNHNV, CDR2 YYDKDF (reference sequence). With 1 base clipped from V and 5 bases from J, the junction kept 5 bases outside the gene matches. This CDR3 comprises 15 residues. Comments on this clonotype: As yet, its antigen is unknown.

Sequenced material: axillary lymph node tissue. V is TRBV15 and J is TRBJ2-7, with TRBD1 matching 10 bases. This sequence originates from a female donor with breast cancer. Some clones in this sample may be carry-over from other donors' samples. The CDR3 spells CATSRGDRGMNEQYF. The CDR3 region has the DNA TGTGCCACCAGCAGAGGGGACAGGGGAATGAACGAGCAGTACTTC.